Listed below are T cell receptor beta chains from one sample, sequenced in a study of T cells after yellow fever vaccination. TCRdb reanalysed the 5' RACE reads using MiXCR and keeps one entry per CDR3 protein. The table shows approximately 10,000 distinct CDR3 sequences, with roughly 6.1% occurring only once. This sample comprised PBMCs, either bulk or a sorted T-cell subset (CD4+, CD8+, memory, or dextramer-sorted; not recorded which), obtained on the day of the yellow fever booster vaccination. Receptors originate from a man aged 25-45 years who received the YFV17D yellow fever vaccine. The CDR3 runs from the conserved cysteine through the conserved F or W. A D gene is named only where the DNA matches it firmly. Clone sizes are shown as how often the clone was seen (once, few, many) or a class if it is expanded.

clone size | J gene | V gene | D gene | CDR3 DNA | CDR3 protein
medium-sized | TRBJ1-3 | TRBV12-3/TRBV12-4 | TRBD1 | TGTGCCAGCAGCCTATCCGGGACAGGGGGAAACACCATATATTTT | CASSLSGTGGNTIYF
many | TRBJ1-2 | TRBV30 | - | TGTGCCTGGGGGGCGGGGGTCTATGGCTACACCTTC | CAWGAGVYGYTF
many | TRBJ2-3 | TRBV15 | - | TGTGCCACCAGCAGGGACCCACTCACCTTTACGCAGTATTTT | CATSRDPLTFTQYF
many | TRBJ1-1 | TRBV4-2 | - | TGTGCCAGCAGCCAAGAAGGGGCCCGGGCTGGGACGGGCACTGAAGCTTTCTTT | CASSQEGARAGTGTEAFF
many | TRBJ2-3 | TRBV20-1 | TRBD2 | TGCAGTGCTAACCTTGTCCCGGGACTAGCGGGAGGGCCCACAGATACGCAGTATTTT | CSANLVPGLAGGPTDTQYF
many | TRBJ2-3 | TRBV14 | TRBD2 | TGTGCCAGCAGCCAATACCCCGGGACTAGCGGGACCACAGATACGCAGTATTTT | CASSQYPGTSGTTDTQYF
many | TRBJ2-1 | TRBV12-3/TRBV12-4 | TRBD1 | TGTGCCAGCAGCGGACAGGTGGAGGATGAGCAGTTCTTC | CASSGQVEDEQFF
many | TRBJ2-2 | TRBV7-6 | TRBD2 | TGTGCCAGCAGCTTAGGGACTAGCGGAGGGGGCAGCGGGGAGCTGTTTTTT | CASSLGTSGGGSGELFF
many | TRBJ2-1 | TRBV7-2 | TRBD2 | TGTGCCAGCAGCAAAATAAGAGGGACTAGCGGCTTCCAGTTCTTC | CASSKIRGTSGFQFF
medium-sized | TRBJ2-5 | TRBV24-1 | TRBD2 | TGTGCCACCAGTGACCCACAGCCGGGACTAGCGGGAGAGGGGCCGGAGACCCAGTACTTC | CATSDPQPGLAGEGPETQYF
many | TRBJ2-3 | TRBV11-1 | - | TGTGCCAGCAGCTTAGCGTTTGAGGATACGCAGTATTTT | CASSLAFEDTQYF
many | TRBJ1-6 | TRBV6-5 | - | TGTGCCAGCAGTTACCAACAGGGAAATAATTCACCCCTCCACTTT | CASSYQQGNNSPLHF